Below are 20 T cell receptor beta chains sequenced from a single sample in a study of shared clonotypes between healthy human individuals. Selected positively for CCR7 and CD45RO-negative, naive CD8 cells excluded terminally differentiated effector memory CD45RA+ cells. Produced via immunoSEQ multiplex PCR; TCRdb's table is partial and in-frame only. In the table there are 2 million or so clones, over 85% of which are singletons. Sequences were obtained from naive CD8+ T cells sorted from blood. These receptors were obtained from a man aged 18 to 29 in good health.

A note on this clone: Within the sample, other DNA sequences also encode this same CDR3. This CDR3 is CASSLSQSYEQYF. The CDR3 DNA reads TGTGCCAGCAGTTTAAGTCAGTCCTACGAGCAGTACTTC. The chain is built from TRBV27 and TRBJ2-7, with unresolved D. This CDR3 region has 13 residues. Trimming removed 2 bases from V and 1 base from J, with 6 bases in between. Germline V gene data show CDR1 as MNHEY and CDR2 as SMNVEV (reference sequence).

The chain combines TRBV9 with TRBJ2-2, with D possibly matching TRBD1 (6 bases). CDR3 length: 17 residues. The V gene's germline CDR1 is SGDLS and CDR2 YYNGEE. The V end lost 0 bases, the J end lost 1 base, and 13 bases lay between the germline ends. The DNA of the CDR3 is TGTGCCAGCAGCGTAGCCCTGCAGGGGCTGAACACCGGGGAGCTGTTTTTT. Translating gives CASSVALQGLNTGELFF.

The chain employs TRBV2 and TRBJ1-1; D is unclear. The CDR3 runs 12 residues. With 1 base removed from V and 8 bases from J, the gap between germline ends came to 8 bases. Germline V lookup: CDR1 SNHLY, CDR2 FYNNEI. In nucleotides, the CDR3 is TGTGCCAGCAGTGAAGTCTCAGACGAAGCTTTCTTT. Protein: CASSEVSDEAFF.

The rearrangement links TRBV7-6 to TRBJ1-6, with 7 bases lining up with TRBD1. The CDR3 extends over 17 amino acids. Germline V CDR1 and CDR2: SGHVS, FNYEAQ. Unmatched junction bases numbered 12, after V lost 4 bases and J lost 6 bases. The CDR3 nucleotides are TGTGCCAGCAGCTCCGTTAATCCGGGACAGTTTAATTCACCCCTCCACTTT. Protein sequence: CASSSVNPGQFNSPLHF.

J is TRBJ2-7 and V is TRBV19, with 9 bases aligning to TRBD1. Germline lookup yields CDR1 LNHDA and CDR2 SQIVND (reference sequence). This CDR3 has 16 amino acids. Trimming at V came to 3 bases and at J to 5 bases, leaving 11 bases not matched to a gene. CDR3 sequence (DNA): TGTGCCAGTAGTATTGGCCCGGGACAGGGTATCCACGAGCAGTACTTC. Amino acid sequence: CASSIGPGQGIHEQYF. Supplemented by reference TRBV19 and TRBJ2-7, the full variable domain reads DGGITQSPKYLFRKEGQNVTLSCEQNLNHDAMYWYRQDPGQGLRLIYYSQIVNDFQKGDIAEGYSVSREKKESFPLTVTSAQKNPTAFYLCASSIGPGQGIHEQYFGPGTRLTVT.

V gene TRBV6-5 combines with J gene TRBJ1-2; weak D call: TRBD1 (6 bases). The CDR3 sequence is 15 residues long. Deletions cut 1 base from V and 3 bases from J, with 12 bases between. Germline CDR1 is MNHEY and CDR2 is SVGAGI. The CDR3 nucleotides are TGTGCCAGCAGTTACTTCCCTTCAGGGGACTATGGCTACACCTTC. Residues: CASSYFPSGDYGYTF.

The chain carries TRBV7-3 and TRBJ1-6, with TRBD1 identical over 8 bases. This CDR3 comprises 14 residues. Trimming took 4 bases from V and 8 from J; bases not matched to a gene: 4. Germline loops: CDR1 SGHTA, CDR2 FQGTGA. In DNA, the CDR3 is TGTGCCAGCAGCTCGGCGGACAGGGATTCACCCCTCCACTTT. Translation gives CASSSADRDSPLHF.

The chain is built from TRBV30 and TRBJ2-7; TRBD2 agrees at 10 bases. Trimming cost V 5 bases and J 5 bases; bases outside gene matches: 12. CDR1 is GTSNPN, CDR2 SVGIG, per germline (reference sequence). The CDR3 consists of 15 residues. CDR3 nucleotide sequence: TGTGCCTGGCCGTGCATTAGCGGGAGGCGCCACGAGCAGTACTTC. This sequence encodes CAWPCISGRRHEQYF. The full variable domain, its missing parts supplied by reference TRBV30 and TRBJ2-7, is SQTIHQWPATLVQPVGSPLSLECTVEGTSNPNLYWYRQAAGRGLQLLFYSVGIGQISSEVPQNLSASRPQDRQFILSSKKLLLSDSGFYLCAWPCISGRRHEQYFGPGTRLTVT.

The gene calls are TRBV5-6 and TRBJ2-7; possible D gene TRBD2, 5 bases. The CDR3 is 14 residues long. V lost 6 bases to trimming and J lost 0 bases, with 13 bases between them. Germline V lookup: CDR1 SGHDT, CDR2 YYEEEE. The CDR3 loop is CASKRRRNSYEQYF. The CDR3 nucleotides are TGTGCCAGCAAAAGGAGGCGGAACTCCTACGAGCAGTACTTC.

The genes are TRBV5-1 and TRBJ2-7, with 8 bases identical to TRBD2. The CDR3 loop spans 14 amino acids. Germline trimming cut 4 bases from V and 2 bases from J; bases unmatched to any gene: 5. The V gene's germline CDR1 is SGHRS and CDR2 YFSETQ. Written as DNA, the CDR3 is TGCGCCAGCAGCGACACTAGCGGTGCCTACGAGCAGTACTTC. It encodes CASSDTSGAYEQYF.

This sequence joins TRBV30 and TRBJ2-1; TRBD1 agrees at 9 bases. Germline assignment: CDR1 GTSNPN and CDR2 SVGIG (reference sequence). The V and J ends lost 1 base and 1 base, in that order; junction bases with no gene match: 11. There are 18 residues in the CDR3. In nucleotides, the CDR3 is TGTGCCTGGAGTGGGATCCCGGGACAGGGACCTTCCTACAATGAGCAGTTCTTC. Translated: CAWSGIPGQGPSYNEQFF.

In regard to this clone: The sample contains more than one DNA sequence encoding this CDR3. The chain employs TRBV28 and TRBJ1-1; D unresolved. This CDR3 has 14 amino acids. Germline CDR1 is MDHEN and CDR2 is SYDVKM. Deletions cut 3 bases from V and 5 bases from J, with 13 bases between. The chain's CDR3 is CASSFRAGGTEAFF. CDR3 sequence (DNA): TGTGCCAGCAGTTTTCGGGCGGGAGGTACTGAAGCTTTCTTT.

Comments on this clone: Other nucleotide sequences in the sample specify the same CDR3. The genes are TRBV5-6 and TRBJ2-1; D uncertain. This CDR3 comprises 13 residues. In germline, CDR1 is SGHDT, CDR2 YYEEEE. V was shortened by 2 bases and J by 4 bases, with 7 bases between the two germline ends. CDR3 nucleotide sequence: TGTGCCAGCAGCTTAGGCCTATACAATGAGCAGTTCTTC. It yields the protein CASSLGLYNEQFF.

The gene calls are TRBV7-9 and TRBJ1-1; D might be TRBD1 (6 bases). CDR1 is SEHNR, CDR2 FQNEAQ, per germline (reference sequence). The CDR3 spans 16 residues. V was pared by 5 bases and J by 1 base, with 17 bases between. Here the CDR3 reads CASSAPGHHPNTEAFF. The CDR3 DNA sequence: TGTGCCAGCAGCGCCCCGGGACACCACCCGAACACTGAAGCTTTCTTT.

V gene TRBV4-1 combines with J gene TRBJ2-2; D is possibly TRBD2 (5 bases). Trimming pared 6 bases from V and 4 bases from J, leaving 12 bases between. The CDR3 covers 14 residues. Germline CDR1 MGHRA, CDR2 YSYEKL. The CDR3 nucleotides are TGCGCCAGCAGTTTTGGGAGATCCACCGGGGAGCTGTTTTTT. This encodes CASSFGRSTGELFF.

This clone was detected only a few times. V gene TRBV5-6 combines with J gene TRBJ2-5; 9 bases are shared with TRBD2. Per the germline V gene, CDR1 is SGHDT and CDR2 is YYEEEE. V lost 4 bases and J lost 2; bases outside the gene matches: 15. The CDR3 runs 18 residues. CDR3 amino acids: CASSPKQGTSGPQETQYF. CDR3 nucleotide sequence: TGTGCCAGCAGCCCAAAACAGGGTACTAGCGGGCCTCAAGAGACCCAGTACTTC.

As concerns this clone: The same CDR3 can be traced to other DNA sequences in this sample. The CDR3 sequence is CAISESGGGTEAFF. The CDR3 bases are TGTGCCATCAGTGAGTCGGGGGGTGGAACTGAAGCTTTCTTT. The genes are TRBV10-3 and TRBJ1-1, with D perhaps matching TRBD1 (5 bases). CDR1 is ENHRY and CDR2 is SYGVKD in the germline V gene. This CDR3 is 14 amino acids long. Trimming removed 0 bases at V and 5 bases at J, with 10 bases between.

This clone was counted a single time. The rearrangement links TRBV6-6 to TRBJ1-2; the D gene is possibly TRBD1 (6 bases). The CDR3 consists of 14 residues. The germline gives CDR1 MNHNY, CDR2 SVGAGI (reference sequence). Trimming pared 0 bases from V and 7 bases from J, leaving 12 bases between. The CDR3 region is CASSYSGGAGGYTF. Written as DNA, the CDR3 is TGTGCCAGCAGTTACTCTGGGGGCGCGGGTGGCTACACCTTC.

The chain couples TRBV29-1 to TRBJ2-2; unclear D gene. The CDR3 sequence is 15 residues long. Germline CDR1 is SQVTM and CDR2 is ANQGSEA. Trimming stripped 2 bases from V and 0 bases from J, with 10 bases between. The CDR3 sequence is CSVEPDGANTGELFF. The CDR3 DNA reads TGCAGCGTTGAACCGGACGGAGCGAACACCGGGGAGCTGTTTTTT.

J is TRBJ2-1 and V is TRBV2; 7 positions match TRBD1. CDR1 and CDR2 (germline): SNHLY, FYNNEI. The V gene end was trimmed by 6 bases and the J gene end by 7 bases; junction bases not matched to a gene: 6. CDR3 size: 13 residues. The CDR3 DNA sequence: TGTGCCAGCAGGGCCCGGACAGGAAATGAGCAGTTCTTC. It specifies CASRARTGNEQFF.